Listed below are T cell receptor beta chains from one sample, sequenced in a study of cytomegalovirus exposure and HLA in healthy donors. Some clones are missing from TCRdb's copy, which holds only in-frame ones; the method was immunoSEQ multiplex PCR. The sample includes roughly 110,000 clones, roughly 82% seen only once; the top ten take 1.6%. The specimen was PBMCs. The receptor source for this set is a middle-aged man in good health and CMV-seronegative. The CDR3 runs from the conserved cysteine through the conserved F or W. D genes are given only for firm matches. Only part of the rows carry a size: once, few, many, or a class if the clone is expanded.

size: NA; V: TRBV11-3; D: NA; J: TRBJ2-2; CDR3: CASSPAGGSTGELFF; DNA: TGTGCCAGCAGCCCCGCCGGGGGTAGCACCGGGGAGCTGTTTTTT
size: NA; V: TRBV10-3; D: TRBD1; J: TRBJ2-6; CDR3: CAISPDRSGANVLTF; DNA: TGTGCCATCAGTCCGGACAGGTCTGGGGCCAACGTCCTGACTTTC
size: NA; V: TRBV6-6; D: TRBD1; J: TRBJ1-2; CDR3: CASSSTGTDNFYGYTF; DNA: TGTGCCAGCAGCTCTACTGGGACAGATAATTTCTATGGCTACACCTTC
size: NA; V: TRBV6-5; D: TRBD1; J: TRBJ1-5; CDR3: CAVGTGLSNQPQHF; DNA: TGTGCCGTCGGGACAGGGCTATCCAATCAGCCCCAGCATTTT
size: NA; V: TRBV7-9; D: NA; J: TRBJ1-6; CDR3: CSSSRRGGDSPLHF; DNA: TGTTCCAGCAGCAGGCGGGGGGGAGATTCACCCCTCCACTTT
size: NA; V: TRBV7-2; D: NA; J: TRBJ2-5; CDR3: CASSLGTAVETQYF; DNA: TGTGCCAGCAGCTTAGGTACAGCCGTGGAGACCCAGTACTTC
size: few; V: TRBV4-1; D: NA; J: TRBJ1-5; CDR3: CASSRPGDRPQHF; DNA: TGCGCCAGCAGCCGGCCGGGGGATCGGCCCCAGCATTTT
size: NA; V: TRBV6-5; D: TRBD1; J: TRBJ1-6; CDR3: CASSRQGVNSPLHF; DNA: TGTGCCAGCAGTCGACAGGGTGTGAATTCACCCCTCCACTTT
size: NA; V: TRBV18; D: NA; J: TRBJ1-5; CDR3: CASSPLGSNSNQPQHF; DNA: TGTGCCAGCTCACCCCTCGGGAGCAATAGCAATCAGCCCCAGCATTTT
size: NA; V: TRBV27; D: NA; J: TRBJ1-6; CDR3: CASSYAPDGNNSPLHF; DNA: TGTGCCAGCAGTTATGCCCCTGACGGGAACAATTCACCCCTCCACTTT
size: NA; V: TRBV6-1; D: TRBD2; J: TRBJ2-3; CDR3: CASEGWRGGTDTQYF; DNA: TGTGCCAGCGAGGGTTGGCGGGGGGGTACAGATACGCAGTATTTT
size: NA; V: TRBV7-9; D: NA; J: TRBJ1-5; CDR3: CSSSPADQPQHF; DNA: TGTTCCAGCAGCCCGGCGGATCAGCCCCAGCATTTT
size: NA; V: TRBV4-1; D: NA; J: TRBJ2-2; CDR3: CASTAFPAGTTEVAGELFF; DNA: TGCGCCAGCACCGCATTCCCAGCCGGGACAACTGAAGTTGCCGGGGAGCTGTTTTTT
size: NA; V: TRBV5-5; D: NA; J: TRBJ1-1; CDR3: CASSPWDSFKEAFF; DNA: TGTGCCAGCAGTCCATGGGACTCTTTTAAGGAAGCTTTCTTT
size: once; V: TRBV7-9; D: TRBD2; J: TRBJ2-1; CDR3: CASSVSGGGNEQFF; DNA: TGTGCCAGCAGCGTTAGCGGGGGGGGGAATGAGCAGTTCTTC
size: NA; V: TRBV4-1; D: NA; J: TRBJ1-3; CDR3: CASSLASGAGGNTIYF; DNA: TGCGCCAGCAGCCTCGCTTCTGGAGCTGGTGGAAACACCATATATTTT
size: medium-sized; V: TRBV6-5; D: TRBD1; J: TRBJ1-1; CDR3: CASSYNRDSYEAFF; DNA: TGTGCCAGCAGTTACAACCGGGACAGTTATGAAGCTTTCTTT
size: NA; V: TRBV5-5; D: NA; J: TRBJ2-5; CDR3: CASSLNGVRQETQYF; DNA: TGTGCCAGCAGCTTGAACGGGGTACGACAAGAGACCCAGTACTTC
size: NA; V: TRBV18; D: NA; J: TRBJ2-6; CDR3: CASSPGPSSGANVLTF; DNA: TGTGCCAGCTCACCCGGTCCGAGCTCTGGGGCCAACGTCCTGACTTTC
size: few; V: TRBV7-2; D: NA; J: TRBJ2-2; CDR3: CASSSPTGYTGELFF; DNA: TGTGCCAGCAGCTCCCCGACTGGCTACACCGGGGAGCTGTTTTTT
size: NA; V: TRBV19; D: NA; J: TRBJ1-5; CDR3: CASSTGTSNQPQHF; DNA: TGTGCCAGTAGTACCGGGACATCTAATCAGCCCCAGCATTTT
size: NA; V: TRBV19; D: TRBD1; J: TRBJ1-5; CDR3: CASIPGTGAGQPQHF; DNA: TGTGCCAGTATCCCCGGGACAGGGGCGGGTCAGCCCCAGCATTTT
size: NA; V: TRBV9; D: TRBD1; J: TRBJ2-1; CDR3: CASSAIGTAAPNEQFF; DNA: TGTGCCAGCAGCGCAATCGGGACAGCCGCTCCCAATGAGCAGTTCTTC
size: NA; V: TRBV27; D: NA; J: TRBJ2-3; CDR3: CASSLSKQGEGDTQYF; DNA: TGTGCCAGCAGTTTATCGAAACAGGGTGAGGGAGATACGCAGTATTTT